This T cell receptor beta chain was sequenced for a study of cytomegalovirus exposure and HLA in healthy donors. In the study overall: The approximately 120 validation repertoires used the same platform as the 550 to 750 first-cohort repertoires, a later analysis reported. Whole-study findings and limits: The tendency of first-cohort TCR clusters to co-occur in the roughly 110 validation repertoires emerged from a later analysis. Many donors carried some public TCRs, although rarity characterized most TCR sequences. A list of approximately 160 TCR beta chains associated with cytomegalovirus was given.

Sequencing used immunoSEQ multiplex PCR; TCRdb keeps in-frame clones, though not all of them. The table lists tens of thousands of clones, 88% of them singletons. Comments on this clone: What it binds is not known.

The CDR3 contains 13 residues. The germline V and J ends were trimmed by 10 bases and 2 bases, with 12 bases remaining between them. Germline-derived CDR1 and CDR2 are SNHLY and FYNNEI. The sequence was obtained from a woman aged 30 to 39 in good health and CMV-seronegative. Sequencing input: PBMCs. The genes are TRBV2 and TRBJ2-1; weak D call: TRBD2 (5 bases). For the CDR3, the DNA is TGTGCCACCGGACTGTCCACCTACAATGAGCAGTTCTTC. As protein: CATGLSTYNEQFF.